The present TCR beta chain was sequenced within a study of vaccination and CD4 T cells after COVID-19. Study-wide context: Either a CEFX pool, an HIV-1 Nef pool, or no peptide was added to control cultures. Findings of the study overall: Sampling was limited to relatively few convalescent patients, with no early post-infection timepoints studied.

Losses at the gene ends were 5 bases for V and 5 bases for J; bases not matched to a gene: 8. In germline, CDR1 is DFQATT, CDR2 SNEGSKA (reference sequence). This CDR3 contains 14 residues. Time point denoted: late sampling 161 to 241 days after vaccination in a few convalescent patients. The treatment denotes: approximately 11-day PBMC culture with coronavirus spike peptide pools or control peptides (ViraFEST assay). This clonotype was picked up a small number of times. Antigen specificity is unknown. Cultured CD4+ T-cell DNA underwent Oncomine TCR Beta short-read sequencing. MiXCR, run by TCRdb on the PCR reads, gives a single entry per CDR3 protein. The sample records 15,000 or so distinct CDR3 sequences, about 52% being singletons.

This sequence was found in a human donor who had recovered from COVID-19. The J gene is TRBJ2-3, the V gene TRBV20-1; TRBD2 agrees at 9 bases. Sequenced here: CD4+ T cells from blood, cultured in vitro, sampled about 7 months after SARS-CoV-2 vaccination. DNA of the CDR3: TGCAGTGCTGACTCCGGGCGGGGGGGAGATACGCAGTATTTT. Protein: CSADSGRGGDTQYF.